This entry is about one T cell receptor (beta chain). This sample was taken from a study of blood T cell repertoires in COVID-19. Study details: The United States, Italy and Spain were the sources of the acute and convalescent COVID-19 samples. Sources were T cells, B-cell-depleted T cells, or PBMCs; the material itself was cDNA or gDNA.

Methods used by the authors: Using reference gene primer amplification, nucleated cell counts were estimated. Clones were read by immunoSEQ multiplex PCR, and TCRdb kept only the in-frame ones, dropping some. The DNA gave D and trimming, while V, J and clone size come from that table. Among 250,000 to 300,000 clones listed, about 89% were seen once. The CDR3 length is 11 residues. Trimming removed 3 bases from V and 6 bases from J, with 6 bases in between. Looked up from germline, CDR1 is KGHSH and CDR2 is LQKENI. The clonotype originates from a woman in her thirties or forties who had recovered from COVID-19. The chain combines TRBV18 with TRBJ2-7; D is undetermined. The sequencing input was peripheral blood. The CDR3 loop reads CASSPFSEQYF. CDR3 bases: TGTGCCAGCTCACCTTTCTCCGAGCAGTACTTC. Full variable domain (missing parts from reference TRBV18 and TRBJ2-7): NAGVMQNPRHLVRRRGQEARLRCSPMKGHSHVYWYRQLPEEGLKFMVYLQKENIIDESGMPKERFSAEFPKEGPSILRIQQVVRGDSAAYFCASSPFSEQYFGPGTRLTVT.